This T cell receptor beta chain was sequenced in a study of vaccination and CD4 T cells after COVID-19. Study-level results: SARS-CoV-2-reactive clonotype medians increased from about 20 to 38, not significantly. Nearly all convalescent vaccine-specific clones, 304 of 307, recognized only SARS-CoV-2 spike.

Turning to this clonotype: The antigen is not known.

Germline CDR1 reads MNHNS; CDR2 reads SASEGT. V lost 6 bases and J 7 bases, leaving 13 bases between the germline ends. This CDR3 contains 12 residues. TCRdb reprocessed the PCR reads via MiXCR and lists one record per CDR3 protein. The table lists approximately 17,000 distinct CDR3 sequences, 55% to 80% of them singletons. Here the sequenced sample was CD4+ T cells from blood, taken after SARS-CoV-2 vaccination. The receptor comes from a human donor who had recovered from COVID-19. This chain links TRBV6-1 with TRBJ2-7, with D unclear. CDR3 DNA sequence: TGTGCCAGCAGCCGGACGGCCCATGAGCAGTACTTC. Its translation is CASSRTAHEQYF.